This T cell receptor beta chain was sequenced for a study of cytomegalovirus exposure and HLA in healthy donors. To note about this clone: No antigen is known for it.

Findings of the study overall: Most TCR beta V segments were productive about 87% or about 30% of the time in an earlier analysis.

Vbeta (60) and Jbeta (13) primers were used in the PCR. Assay used: immunoSEQ multiplex PCR; TCRdb lists only in-frame clones, some missing. The table shows around 200,000 clones, with around 68% occurring only once. Sequencing used PBMCs. The source is a man in his forties in good health and CMV-seronegative.

The CDR3 DNA follows: TGCGCCAGCAGCCCACGGCCGAGGGGACAGGACGGGGGGTCCTATAATTCACCCCTCCACTTT. This codes for CASSPRPRGQDGGSYNSPLHF. The V call is TRBV5-1, the J call TRBJ1-6, with 8 bases that match TRBD1. V was pared by 4 bases and J by 1 base, with 19 bases of the junction left unmatched. The CDR3 is 21 amino acids. Per the germline V gene, CDR1 is SGHRS and CDR2 is YFSETQ.